These 4 T cell receptor beta chains came from one sample sequenced in a study of blood T cell repertoires in COVID-19 (dated by TCRdb to the early 2020s). The library came from the immunoSEQ multiplex PCR assay. TCRdb took this table from immuneACCESS and kept in-frame rearrangements with V and J called. Such tables lack part of the clones; where checked against another copy, unresolved V genes explain under half of the gap, and the rest is unexplained. This sample gives 70,000 or so clones in total; 90% of them show up just once. Of the sample, approximately 5% is held by the ten largest clones. The sample taken for sequencing was peripheral blood. Source of these receptors: a woman younger than 30 with acute or convalescent COVID-19.

The chain couples TRBV7-2 to TRBJ1-1, with 7 nucleotides matching TRBD1. The J segment lost 5 bases and the V segment lost 3 bases, leaving 6 bases of the junction unmatched. This CDR3 has 14 residues. The germline CDR1 and CDR2 sequences are SGHTA and FQGNSA. The CDR3 DNA sequence: TGTGCCAGCAGCTTTTCGACAGGGAATACTGAAGCTTTCTTT. This sequence encodes CASSFSTGNTEAFF.

The chain recombines TRBV30 with TRBJ2-3, with TRBD2 matching 10 bases. The V gene's germline CDR1 is GTSNPN and CDR2 SVGIG (reference sequence). Germline trimming cut 5 bases from V and 1 base from J; bases unmatched to any gene: 6. This CDR3 spans 15 amino acids. CDR3 amino acids: CAWSSGGGGTDTQYF. CDR3 sequence (DNA): TGTGCCTGGTCCAGCGGGGGGGGTGGCACAGATACGCAGTATTTT.

This sequence joins TRBV19 and TRBJ2-3, with unresolved D. The CDR3 spans 14 residues. V was cut by 5 bases and J by 4 bases, with 13 bases left in between. Germline V gene data show CDR1 as LNHDA and CDR2 as SQIVND (reference sequence). This chain's CDR3 is CASSSAQISDTQYF. In nucleotides, the CDR3 is TGTGCCAGTAGTTCCGCCCAGATATCAGATACGCAGTATTTT.

The V gene is TRBV4-3, the J gene TRBJ1-6; D gene uncertain. With 1 base removed from V and 8 bases from J, the gap between germline ends came to 12 bases. In germline, CDR1 is LGHNA, CDR2 YSLEER. The length of the CDR3 is 15 residues. CDR3 protein: CASSQGQATYSPLHF. For the CDR3, the DNA is TGCGCCAGCAGCCAAGGCCAAGCTACCTATTCACCCCTCCACTTT.